These 20 T cell receptor beta chains were sequenced from one sample in a study of T-cell memory formation after mild COVID-19. TCRdb re-called the 5' RACE reads through MiXCR, storing one row per CDR3 protein. Of fewer than 450,000 distinct CDR3 sequences in the sample, roughly 21% are singletons; the top ten hold approximately 12%. The sequenced sample consisted of PBMCs or a T cell subset sorted from them (not recorded which). These receptors were taken from an adult woman who had mild COVID-19 (a few samples of this study predate the infection). Cell type and time point are not known.

This clonotype was counted only a few times. The V and J genes are TRBV7-8 and TRBJ2-1; no clear D gene. V lost 2 bases, J lost 8 bases, and 10 bases lay in between. This CDR3 contains 13 residues. From germline, CDR1 is SGHVS and CDR2 FQNEAQ. CDR3 sequence (DNA): TGTGCCAGCAGCTTACGGCCAGCCTATGAGCAGTTCTTC. Protein sequence: CASSLRPAYEQFF.

The rearrangement uses TRBV7-6 and TRBJ2-1; 7 bases fit TRBD2. After removal of 4 bases from V and 8 bases from J, the junction contained 8 bases not matched to a gene. Germline V gene data show CDR1 as SGHVS and CDR2 as FNYEAQ. This CDR3 is built from 14 residues. In nucleotides, the CDR3 is TGTGCCAGCAGCTCCGGCGGGGGAAGCTATGAGCAGTTCTTC. It is translated as CASSSGGGSYEQFF.

V usage is TRBV20-1 and J usage is TRBJ1-1, with D possibly matching TRBD1 (6 bases). The germline gives CDR1 DFQATT, CDR2 SNEGSKA (reference sequence). Trimming cost V 0 bases and J 0 bases, with 14 bases left between them. This CDR3 is 16 amino acids long. The CDR3 loop reads CSAREQGQTMNTEAFF. CDR3 nucleotide sequence: TGCAGTGCTAGAGAACAAGGACAGACCATGAACACTGAAGCTTTCTTT.

This clonotype showed up just a few times. The chain recombines TRBV10-3 with TRBJ2-3; possible D gene TRBD1, 5 bases. With 7 bases removed from V and 2 bases from J, the gap between germline ends came to 10 bases. The germline V gene encodes CDR1 ENHRY and CDR2 SYGVKD. The CDR3 runs to 13 residues. Here the CDR3 DNA reads TGTGCCATCACCAGGGAATACACAGATACGCAGTATTTT. Its translation is CAITREYTDTQYF.

The rearrangement links TRBV4-1 to TRBJ1-1; D perhaps matches TRBD1 (6 bases). This CDR3 contains 15 residues. Between the trimmed V and J ends, which lost 0 bases and 4 bases, there was a span of 12 bases. Germline CDR1 and CDR2: MGHRA and YSYEKL. CDR3 loop: CASSQDNTGRTEAFF. CDR3 DNA sequence: TGCGCCAGCAGCCAAGATAATACAGGGCGCACTGAAGCTTTCTTT.

This chain joins TRBV7-3 and TRBJ2-2; D call uncertain. The CDR3 is 13 residues long. The V end was cut by 3 bases, the J end by 3 bases, with 5 bases between. Germline V gives CDR1 SGHTA, CDR2 FQGTGA. The CDR3, as DNA: TGTGCCAGCAGCTTCGGCGACACCGGGGAGCTGTTTTTT. Translation: CASSFGDTGELFF.

The rearrangement joins TRBV2 to TRBJ1-2, with TRBD1 as a possible D gene (5 bases). V was trimmed by 8 bases and J by 7 bases, leaving 20 bases between them. Germline CDR1 is SNHLY and CDR2 is FYNNEI. CDR3 length: 14 amino acids. The CDR3 here is CASSREGRTSGYTF. CDR3 DNA sequence: TGTGCCAGCTCCCGGGAGGGGCGGACAAGTGGCTACACCTTC.

This sequence joins TRBV2 and TRBJ1-2; TRBD1 agrees at 12 bases. Germline CDR1 SNHLY, CDR2 FYNNEI. This CDR3 has 14 residues. The V gene end was trimmed by 6 bases and the J gene end by 8 bases; junction bases not matched to a gene: 7. CDR3 DNA sequence: TGTGCCAGCAGGATGGGACAGGGGGCTTACGGCTACACCTTC. Amino acid sequence: CASRMGQGAYGYTF.

This chain connects TRBV4-2 to TRBJ2-3; 8 bases agree with TRBD2. Germline-derived CDR1 and CDR2 are LGHNA and YNFKEQ. V shed 0 bases and J 5 bases; nucleotides not matched to a gene: 7. This CDR3 has 16 amino acids. The DNA for the CDR3 is TGTGCCAGCAGCCAAGAATGGCGGGGGGCAATAGATACGCAGTATTTT. Encoded protein: CASSQEWRGAIDTQYF.

This clonotype was seen a few times. The chain combines TRBV6-1 with TRBJ2-7; D might be TRBD1 or TRBD2, each matching 6 bases. Germline V lookup: CDR1 MNHNS, CDR2 SASEGT. The CDR3 loop spans 14 amino acids. V was clipped by 2 bases and J by 6 bases, with 14 bases between them. CDR3 nucleotide sequence: TGTGCCAGCAGTGAAAGGGGAGAGGGGGGCGAGCAGTACTTC. This codes for CASSERGEGGEQYF.

This clonotype was detected a few times. The V call is TRBV19, the J call TRBJ2-3; 8 bases map to TRBD2. With 8 bases clipped from V and 3 bases from J, the junction kept 7 bases outside the gene matches. Germline values: CDR1 LNHDA, CDR2 SQIVND (reference sequence). There are 14 residues in the CDR3. The CDR3 bases are TGTGCCAGTTGCCGGGGGGGCCCGACAGATACGCAGTATTTT. Protein: CASCRGGPTDTQYF.

This clonotype appeared a few times. This chain uses TRBV7-9 with TRBJ2-1; 7 bases are shared with TRBD2. The trim removed 5 bases at V and 8 bases at J, leaving 9 bases unmatched. The CDR3 spans 14 residues. Germline CDR1 is SEHNR and CDR2 is FQNEAQ (reference sequence). CDR3 sequence: CASSRLALGDEQFF. The CDR3 coding sequence is TGTGCCAGCAGCCGACTAGCTTTGGGAGATGAGCAGTTCTTC.

This chain joins TRBV9 and TRBJ1-1, with D uncertain. Trimming shortened V by 0 bases and J by 3 bases, and 6 bases separated the two germline ends. The germline V gene encodes CDR1 SGDLS and CDR2 YYNGEE. The CDR3 is 13 residues long. The chain's CDR3 is CASSVDSYTEAFF. In nucleotides, the CDR3 is TGTGCCAGCAGCGTAGACTCGTACACTGAAGCTTTCTTT.

This clonotype was seen at least ten times. This chain connects TRBV9 to TRBJ2-7; D is perhaps TRBD1 (5 bases). In germline, CDR1 is SGDLS, CDR2 YYNGEE. V was shortened by 3 bases and J by 4 bases, with 11 bases between the two germline ends. The CDR3 totals 13 residues. The CDR3 protein is CASSANSGYEQYF. CDR3 in DNA: TGTGCCAGCAGCGCCAATTCAGGGTACGAGCAGTACTTC. The whole variable domain, filled in from reference TRBV9 and TRBJ2-7, reads DSGVTQTPKHLITATGQRVTLRCSPRSGDLSVYWYQQSLDQGLQFLIQYYNGEERAKGNILERFSAQQFPDLHSELNLSSLELGDSALYFCASSANSGYEQYFGPGTRLTVT.

This clonotype has a handful of counts. The CDR3: CASSEWGRDQPQHF. DNA of the CDR3: TGTGCCAGCAGTGAATGGGGCAGGGATCAGCCCCAGCATTTT. The chain has TRBV2 and TRBJ1-5, with D perhaps matching TRBD1 (5 bases). Per the germline V gene, CDR1 is SNHLY and CDR2 is FYNNEI. V was cut by 2 bases and J by 5 bases, with 10 bases left in between. This CDR3 has 14 residues.

This chain connects TRBV6-5 to TRBJ1-2; tentatively, D is TRBD1 (5 bases). Germline CDR1 is MNHEY and CDR2 is SVGAGI. The CDR3 contains 13 residues. The V gene lost 2 bases and the J gene lost 4 bases, with 8 bases spanning the gap. The CDR3 sequence: CASSYVGAYGYTF. CDR3 sequence (DNA): TGTGCCAGCAGTTACGTCGGGGCCTATGGCTACACCTTC.

This sequence joins TRBV9 and TRBJ1-2, with no clear D. Germline V gene lookup returns CDR1 SGDLS and CDR2 YYNGEE. The length of the CDR3 is 15 residues. V was pared by 0 bases and J by 4 bases, with 13 bases between. Here the CDR3 DNA reads TGTGCCAGCAGCGTAGTCGAGGGAATGGGCTATGGCTACACCTTC. It specifies CASSVVEGMGYGYTF.

This clonotype was seen more than once but under ten times. The chain is built from TRBV4-2 and TRBJ2-3; 9 nucleotides agree with TRBD2. The CDR3 covers 14 residues. Trimming removed 4 bases from V and 5 bases from J; junction bases left unmatched: 4. Germline assignment: CDR1 LGHNA and CDR2 YNFKEQ. DNA for the CDR3: TGTGCCAGCAGCCCGCGACTAGCGGTAGATACGCAGTATTTT. Encoded protein: CASSPRLAVDTQYF.

The V gene is TRBV15, the J gene TRBJ2-1; D uncertain. CDR1 LNHNV and CDR2 YYDKDF come from the germline V gene (reference sequence). The CDR3 spans 12 residues. V was pared by 0 bases and J by 9 bases, with 6 bases between. The CDR3 DNA reads TGTGCCACCAGCAGAGAAGATCTTGAGCAGTTCTTC. This gives the protein CATSREDLEQFF.

This clonotype was seen more than once but under ten times. This chain uses TRBV7-9 with TRBJ2-1; 11 bases fit TRBD2. The ends lost 6 bases at V and 4 bases at J; junction bases unmatched: 8. The CDR3 runs 16 residues. The germline CDR1 and CDR2 sequences are SEHNR and FQNEAQ (reference sequence). The CDR3, as DNA: TGTGCCAGCAGACCCTCCGGGACTAGCGGATACAATGAGCAGTTCTTC. Encoded protein: CASRPSGTSGYNEQFF.